The 20 T cell receptor beta chains reported below all come from one sample, sequenced in a study of T-cell memory formation after mild COVID-19. TCRdb recomputed calls from the 5' RACE reads with MiXCR, one row per CDR3 protein. The data hold 250,000 to 300,000 distinct CDR3 sequences, with approximately 7.6% observed a single time. The specimen sequenced was PBMCs or a T cell subset sorted from them (not recorded which). All receptors derive from a man aged 18 to 30 who had mild COVID-19 (a few samples of this study predate the infection). Cell type and time point are not known.

This clonotype was observed a handful of times. CDR3 protein: CASSVPPGTGELFF. Written as DNA, the CDR3 is TGTGCCAGCAGCGTACCCCCAGGAACCGGGGAGCTGTTTTTT. The chain couples TRBV9 to TRBJ2-2; D ambiguous. Trimming shortened V by 1 base and J by 5 bases, and 9 bases separated the two germline ends. CDR3 length: 14 residues. Germline-derived CDR1 and CDR2 are SGDLS and YYNGEE. Full variable domain (outside the CDR3, taken from reference TRBV9 and TRBJ2-2): DSGVTQTPKHLITATGQRVTLRCSPRSGDLSVYWYQQSLDQGLQFLIQYYNGEERAKGNILERFSAQQFPDLHSELNLSSLELGDSALYFCASSVPPGTGELFFGEGSRLTVL.

The chain is built from TRBV20-1 and TRBJ2-3, with 8 positions matching TRBD2. The CDR3 has 12 residues. Trimming cost V 6 bases and J 11 bases; bases outside gene matches: 10. Germline V lookup: CDR1 DFQATT, CDR2 SNEGSKA (reference sequence). Here the CDR3 reads CSASPGTRLQYF. CDR3 in DNA: TGCAGTGCCTCCCCCGGGACTAGGCTGCAGTATTTT.

This clonotype was picked up a small number of times. The chain recombines TRBV2 with TRBJ2-7; D may be TRBD2 (6 bases). CDR3 length equals 16 residues. Germline loops: CDR1 SNHLY, CDR2 FYNNEI. The V and J ends lost 3 bases and 9 bases respectively, with 24 bases between them. CDR3 region: CASSDTGGAPPVGQYV. CDR3 nucleotide sequence: TGTGCCAGCAGTGATACCGGAGGGGCCCCTCCCGTCGGGCAGTACGTC.

The chain joins TRBV10-3 to TRBJ1-1; D is undetermined. CDR1 and CDR2 (germline): ENHRY, SYGVKD. There are 14 residues in the CDR3. Trimming took off 6 bases at V and 0 bases at J, with 11 bases between the two ends. CDR3 bases: TGTGCCATCAGCGACTGGCCGATGAACACTGAAGCTTTCTTT. This gives the protein CAISDWPMNTEAFF.

This clonotype was recorded many times. Here the CDR3 reads CASSLAGPNIYNSPLHF. CDR3 sequence (DNA): TGCGCCAGCAGCTTGGCTGGCCCGAATATTTATAATTCACCCCTCCACTTT. This rearrangement joins TRBV5-1 to TRBJ1-6; the D is unclear. V was trimmed by 0 bases and J by 4 bases, leaving 14 bases between them. The CDR3 is made up of 17 amino acids. The germline CDR1 and CDR2 sequences are SGHRS and YFSETQ.

The chain is built from TRBV5-1 and TRBJ1-3, with TRBD1 as a possible D gene (5 bases). V lost 3 bases and J 9 bases, leaving 16 bases between the germline ends. The germline gives CDR1 SGHRS, CDR2 YFSETQ. This CDR3 has 14 residues. Written as DNA, the CDR3 is TGCGCCAGCAGCTCTACCGGGACCTCTCCCACCATATATTTT. It yields the protein CASSSTGTSPTIYF.

This clonotype was observed many times. The chain is built from TRBV7-9 and TRBJ2-2; TRBD2 matches at 9 bases. V lost 3 bases and J lost 0; bases outside the gene matches: 2. The CDR3 has 16 amino acids. CDR1 is SEHNR and CDR2 is FQNEAQ in the germline V gene (reference sequence). The CDR3 DNA follows: TGTGCCAGCAGCTTCTTAGCGGGGGCGAACACCGGGGAGCTGTTTTTT. Translated: CASSFLAGANTGELFF.

The chain uses TRBV7-9 and TRBJ1-4; tentatively, D is TRBD1 (5 bases). Trimming removed 3 bases from V and 8 bases from J, with 10 bases in between. Germline lookup yields CDR1 SEHNR and CDR2 FQNEAQ (reference sequence). The CDR3 contains 13 residues. This CDR3 is CASSFDRAEKLFF. CDR3 sequence (DNA): TGTGCCAGCAGCTTCGACAGAGCAGAAAAACTGTTTTTT.

This clonotype was detected many times. CDR3 sequence: CASSPGTGGSYEQYV. The CDR3 nucleotides read TGTGCCAGCAGCCCCGGGACAGGGGGCTCCTACGAGCAGTACGTC. The chain employs TRBV6-2 or TRBV6-3 and TRBJ2-7; 11 positions agree with TRBD1. This CDR3 contains 15 residues. Germline-derived CDR1 and CDR2 are MNHEY and SVGEGT. Trimming took 6 bases from V and 0 from J; bases not matched to a gene: 4.

V usage is TRBV6-5 and J usage is TRBJ2-1, with 7 bases matching TRBD2. With 6 bases clipped from V and 2 bases from J, the junction kept 7 bases outside the gene matches. CDR1 is MNHEY and CDR2 is SVGAGI in the germline V gene. This CDR3 comprises 15 residues. The CDR3, as DNA: TGTGCCAGCAGGTTGCGGGGGTCCGCCTACAATGAGCAGTTCTTC. This translates into CASRLRGSAYNEQFF.

This clonotype turned up a few times. The rearrangement uses TRBV4-3 and TRBJ2-1; D not resolved. In germline, CDR1 is LGHNA, CDR2 YSLEER. Trimming took 1 base from V and 5 from J, leaving 12 bases between them. CDR3 length equals 15 residues. CDR3 protein: CASSQVPAPDNEQFF. CDR3 DNA: TGCGCCAGCAGCCAAGTACCGGCTCCGGACAATGAGCAGTTCTTC.

This clonotype was detected a few times. CDR3 region: CASSQEAATGVSYGYTF. DNA for the CDR3: TGCGCCAGCAGCCAAGAAGCCGCGACAGGGGTTAGCTATGGCTACACCTTC. The gene calls are TRBV4-3 and TRBJ1-2, with 8 bases identical to TRBD1. The ends lost 0 bases at V and 4 bases at J; junction bases unmatched: 10. Germline CDR1 and CDR2: LGHNA and YSLEER. This CDR3 region has 17 residues.

This clonotype was seen a few times. The chain couples TRBV7-2 to TRBJ1-2; 7 bases are a match to TRBD1. Losses at the gene ends were 5 bases for V and 6 bases for J; bases not matched to a gene: 12. The germline gives CDR1 SGHTA, CDR2 FQGNSA. The CDR3 has 15 amino acids. The CDR3 region has the DNA TGTGCCAGCAGCCCGCGACAGGGACGAGTGAATGGCTACACCTTC. It specifies CASSPRQGRVNGYTF.

The sample holds a few counts of this clonotype. The V gene is TRBV4-2, the J gene TRBJ2-5, with D possibly matching TRBD2 (5 bases). V lost 0 bases and J lost 4, with 9 bases in between. Looked up from germline, CDR1 is LGHNA and CDR2 is YNFKEQ. This CDR3 comprises 14 residues. The CDR3 DNA follows: TGTGCCAGCAGCCAAGATGGACTGACAGAGACCCAGTACTTC. Translated: CASSQDGLTETQYF.

The sample holds many counts of this clonotype. The CDR3 DNA reads as TGTGCCGCCAGTCGGGGCTCTGGGGCCAACGTCCTGACTTTC. As protein: CAASRGSGANVLTF. This rearrangement joins TRBV28 to TRBJ2-6, with D maybe TRBD2 (5 bases). This CDR3 has 14 residues. V lost 11 bases, J lost 0 bases, and 11 bases lay in between. Germline CDR1 is MDHEN and CDR2 is SYDVKM.

The table lists this clonotype with many counts. This chain links TRBV10-2 with TRBJ2-7, with 8 bases lining up with TRBD2. V gave up 4 bases and J gave up 2 bases; unmatched junction bases: 4. The germline CDR1 and CDR2 sequences are WSHSY and SAAADI. This CDR3 region has 14 residues. CDR3 region: CASSVSGGTYEQYF. As DNA, the CDR3 is TGCGCCAGCAGTGTCAGCGGGGGAACCTACGAGCAGTACTTC.

The chain joins TRBV5-1 to TRBJ2-5; 10 bases are a match to TRBD1. V lost 4 bases and J lost 5; bases outside the gene matches: 5. The CDR3 has 14 residues. CDR1 and CDR2 (germline): SGHRS, YFSETQ. CDR3 sequence (DNA): TGCGCCAGCAGCGCCGGGACAGGGGTTGAGACCCAGTACTTC. It translates to CASSAGTGVETQYF. Looking up the rest from reference TRBV5-1 and TRBJ2-5 gives the full variable domain: KAGVTQTPRYLIKTRGQQVTLSCSPISGHRSVSWYQQTPGQGLQFLFEYFSETQRNKGNFPGRFSGRQFSNSRSEMNVSTLELGDSALYLCASSAGTGVETQYFGPGTRLLVL.

The V and J genes are TRBV7-9 and TRBJ2-7, with a weak D call TRBD1 (6 bases). Trimming removed 2 bases from V and 8 bases from J, with 19 bases in between. Germline V gene sequence: CDR1 SEHNR, CDR2 FQNEAQ (reference sequence). This CDR3 has 15 residues. The CDR3 loop is CASSLSSDAGAKQYV. The CDR3 nucleotides read TGTGCCAGCAGCTTATCCTCGGATGCAGGGGCCAAGCAGTACGTC.

This clonotype was seen repeatedly, ten times or more. CDR3 coding DNA: TGCGCCAGCAGCACAAGACAGGGTGGAGTTTATGGCTACACCTTC. Protein: CASSTRQGGVYGYTF. The chain is built from TRBV5-1 and TRBJ1-2; 7 bases fit TRBD1. CDR1 SGHRS and CDR2 YFSETQ come from the germline V gene. J lost 5 bases, V lost 4 bases, and 11 bases had no gene match. The CDR3 has 15 residues.

The gene calls are TRBV10-2 and TRBJ2-1; 7 nucleotides match TRBD2. CDR3 size: 12 residues. Unmatched junction bases numbered 5, after V lost 8 bases and J lost 7 bases. Germline CDR1 reads WSHSY; CDR2 reads SAAADI. CDR3 sequence (DNA): TGCGCCAGCCAGGGACTATCGAATGAGCAGTTCTTC. Translated: CASQGLSNEQFF.